The T cell receptor beta chain under discussion was sequenced for a study of OX40 agonist ivuxolimab in advanced cancers. Profiled with immunoSEQ multiplex PCR; TCRdb holds only in-frame clones, not every one. The table has roughly 50,000 clones, around 87% seen once; the top ten hold around a tenth. Patients were excluded for autoimmune disease history or systemic immunosuppression. This CDR3 region has 15 residues. Germline CDR1 is LGHNA and CDR2 is YSLEER. V was pared by 0 bases and J by 0 bases, with 6 bases between. This specimen was CD4+ or CD8+ T cells sorted from blood, taken in a trial of the OX40 agonist ivuxolimab. This TCR was recovered from an adult with an advanced solid tumor such as melanoma, head and neck, liver or kidney cancer. The chain links TRBV4-3 to TRBJ1-5; maybe TRBD1 (5 bases). CDR3 nucleotides: TGCGCCAGCAGCCAAGACAGGGCTAGCAATCAGCCCCAGCATTTT. Its translation is CASSQDRASNQPQHF.